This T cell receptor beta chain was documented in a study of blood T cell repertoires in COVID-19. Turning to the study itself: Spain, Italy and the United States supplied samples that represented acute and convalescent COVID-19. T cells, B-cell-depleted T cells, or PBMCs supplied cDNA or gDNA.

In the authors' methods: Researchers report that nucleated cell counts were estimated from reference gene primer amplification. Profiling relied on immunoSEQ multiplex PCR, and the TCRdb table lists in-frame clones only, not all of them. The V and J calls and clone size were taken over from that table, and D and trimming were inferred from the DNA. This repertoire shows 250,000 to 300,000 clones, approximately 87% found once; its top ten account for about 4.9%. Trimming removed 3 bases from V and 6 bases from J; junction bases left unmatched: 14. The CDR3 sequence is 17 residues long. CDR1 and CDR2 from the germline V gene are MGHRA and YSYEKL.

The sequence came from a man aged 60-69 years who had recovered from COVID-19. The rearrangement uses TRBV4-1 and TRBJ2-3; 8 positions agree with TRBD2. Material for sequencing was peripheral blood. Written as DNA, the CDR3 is TGCGCCAGCAGCCAGACCCCCCCCGGGGGGGCCATGGATACGCAGTATTTT. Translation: CASSQTPPGGAMDTQYF.